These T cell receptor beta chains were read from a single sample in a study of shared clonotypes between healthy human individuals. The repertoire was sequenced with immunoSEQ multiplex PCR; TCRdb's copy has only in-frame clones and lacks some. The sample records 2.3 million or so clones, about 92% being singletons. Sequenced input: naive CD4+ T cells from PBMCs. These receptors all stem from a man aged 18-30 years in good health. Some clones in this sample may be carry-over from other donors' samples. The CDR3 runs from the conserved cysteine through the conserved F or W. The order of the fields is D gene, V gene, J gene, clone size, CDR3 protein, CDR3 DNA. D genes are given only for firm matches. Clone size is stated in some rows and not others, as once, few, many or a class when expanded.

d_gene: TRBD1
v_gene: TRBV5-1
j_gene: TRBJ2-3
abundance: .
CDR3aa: CASSLGVTGASTDTQYF
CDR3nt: TGCGCCAGCAGCTTGGGGGTCACAGGGGCCAGCACAGATACGCAGTATTTT

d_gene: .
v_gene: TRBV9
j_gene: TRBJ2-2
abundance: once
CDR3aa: CASSGWRDYSGELFF
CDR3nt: TGTGCCAGCAGCGGATGGAGGGATTATTCCGGGGAGCTGTTTTTT

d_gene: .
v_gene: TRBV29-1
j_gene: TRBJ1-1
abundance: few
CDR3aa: CSGRGNTEAFF
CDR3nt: TGCAGCGGAAGGGGGAACACTGAAGCTTTCTTT

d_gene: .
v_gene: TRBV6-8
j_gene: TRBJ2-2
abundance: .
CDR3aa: CATVPHQGEAGELFF
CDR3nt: TGTGCCACCGTCCCCCATCAGGGAGAAGCCGGGGAGCTGTTTTTT

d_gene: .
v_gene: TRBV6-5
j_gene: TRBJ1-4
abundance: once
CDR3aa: CASSSTGYQTNEKLFF
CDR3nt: TGTGCCAGCAGTTCCACAGGGTACCAAACTAATGAAAAACTGTTTTTT

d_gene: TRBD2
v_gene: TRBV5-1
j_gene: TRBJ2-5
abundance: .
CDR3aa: CASSLAAGAGGPETQYF
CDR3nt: TGCGCCAGCAGCTTGGCCGCAGGAGCGGGAGGGCCCGAGACCCAGTACTTC

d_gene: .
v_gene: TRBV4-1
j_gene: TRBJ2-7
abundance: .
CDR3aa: CASSTRDTYEQYF
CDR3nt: TGCGCCAGCAGCACCCGGGACACCTACGAGCAGTACTTC

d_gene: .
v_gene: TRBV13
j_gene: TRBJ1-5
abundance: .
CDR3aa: CASSLRTDNQPQHF
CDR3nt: TGTGCCAGCAGCTTAAGGACGGACAATCAGCCCCAGCATTTT

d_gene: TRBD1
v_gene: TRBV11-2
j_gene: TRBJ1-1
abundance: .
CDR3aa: CASSSGQGEAFF
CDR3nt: TGTGCCAGCAGCTCAGGACAGGGTGAAGCTTTCTTT

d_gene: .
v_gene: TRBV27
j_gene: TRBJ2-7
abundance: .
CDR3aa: CASSLSPIAGGALFKQYF
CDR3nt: TGTGCCAGCAGTTTATCGCCCATCGCCGGGGGTGCCCTGTTTAAGCAGTACTTC

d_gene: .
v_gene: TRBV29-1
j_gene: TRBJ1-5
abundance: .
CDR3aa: CSASSQGSDQPQHF
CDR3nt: TGCAGCGCCTCTTCACAGGGCAGCGATCAGCCCCAGCATTTT

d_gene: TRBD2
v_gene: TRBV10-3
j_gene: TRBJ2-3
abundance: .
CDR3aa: CAIRLSGTYVEDTQYF
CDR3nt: TGTGCCATCAGATTAAGCGGGACTTACGTAGAAGATACGCAGTATTTT

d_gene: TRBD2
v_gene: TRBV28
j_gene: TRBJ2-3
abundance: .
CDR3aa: CASRAPVAGERNTQYF
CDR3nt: TGTGCCAGCAGGGCGCCCGTAGCGGGAGAGCGAAATACGCAGTATTTT

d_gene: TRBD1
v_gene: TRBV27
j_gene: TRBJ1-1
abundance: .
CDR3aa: CASSSPGGEGLVAFF
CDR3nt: TGTGCCAGCAGTTCCCCAGGGGGAGAGGGATTAGTAGCTTTCTTT

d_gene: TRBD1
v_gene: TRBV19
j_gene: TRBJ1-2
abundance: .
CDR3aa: CASRLKTGLGPINYGYTF
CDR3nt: TGTGCCAGTAGGCTTAAGACAGGGCTGGGTCCAATTAACTATGGCTACACCTTC

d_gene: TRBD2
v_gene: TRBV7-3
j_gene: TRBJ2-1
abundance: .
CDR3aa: CASSLTGRAKNEQFF
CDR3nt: TGTGCCAGCAGCTTAACCGGGAGGGCTAAGAATGAGCAGTTCTTC

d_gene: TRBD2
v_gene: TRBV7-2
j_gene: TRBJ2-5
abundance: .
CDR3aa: CASSLFGGRLQETQYF
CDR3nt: TGTGCCAGCAGCTTATTTGGCGGGAGACTCCAAGAGACCCAGTACTTC

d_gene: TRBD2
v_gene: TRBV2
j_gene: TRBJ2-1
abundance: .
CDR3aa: CASSAGLAVVNEQFF
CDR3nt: TGTGCCAGCAGTGCGGGACTAGCGGTAGTTAATGAGCAGTTCTTC

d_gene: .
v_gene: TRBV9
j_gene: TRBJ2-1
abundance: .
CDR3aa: CASSVAPGRDNEQFF
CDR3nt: TGTGCCAGCAGCGTAGCGCCGGGACGCGACAATGAGCAGTTCTTC

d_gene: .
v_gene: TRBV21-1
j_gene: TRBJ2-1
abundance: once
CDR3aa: CASSKDVIPTRSEQFF
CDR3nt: TGTGCCAGCAGCAAAGATGTAATCCCAACTAGGAGCGAGCAGTTCTTC

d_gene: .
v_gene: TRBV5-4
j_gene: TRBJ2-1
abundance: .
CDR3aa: CASSLSYRGFSYNEQFF
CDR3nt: TGTGCCAGCAGCTTGTCGTATCGGGGATTCTCCTACAATGAGCAGTTCTTC

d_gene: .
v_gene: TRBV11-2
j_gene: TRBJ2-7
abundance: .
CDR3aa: CASSLARDPFYEQYF
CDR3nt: TGTGCCAGCAGCTTAGCTAGGGACCCATTTTACGAGCAGTACTTC

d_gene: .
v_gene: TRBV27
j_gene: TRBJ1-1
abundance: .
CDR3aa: CASSLGDRQKAFF
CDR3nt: TGTGCCAGCAGTTTAGGTGACAGACAAAAAGCTTTCTTT

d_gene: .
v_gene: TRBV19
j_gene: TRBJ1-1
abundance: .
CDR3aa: CASRNRQTFTEAFF
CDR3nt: TGTGCCAGTAGGAACCGGCAGACGTTCACTGAAGCTTTCTTT

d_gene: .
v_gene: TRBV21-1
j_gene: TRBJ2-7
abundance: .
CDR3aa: CASSKKWGQGALEQYF
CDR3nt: .

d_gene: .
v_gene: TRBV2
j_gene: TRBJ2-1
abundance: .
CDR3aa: CASSDYPYNEQFF
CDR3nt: TGTGCCAGTTCGGACTACCCCTACAATGAGCAGTTCTTC

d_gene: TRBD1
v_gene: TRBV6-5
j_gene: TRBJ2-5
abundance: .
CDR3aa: CASSPTGEGTQYF
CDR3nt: TGTGCCAGCAGTCCTACAGGGGAAGGGACCCAGTACTTC

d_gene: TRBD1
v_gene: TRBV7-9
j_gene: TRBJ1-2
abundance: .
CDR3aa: CASVKNRGPLRGYGYTF
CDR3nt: TGTGCCAGCGTCAAAAACAGGGGTCCCCTAAGAGGCTATGGCTACACCTTC

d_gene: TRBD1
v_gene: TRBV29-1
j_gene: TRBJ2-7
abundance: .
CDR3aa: CSVGDRGGSYEQYF
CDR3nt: TGCAGCGTGGGGGACAGGGGTGGCTCCTACGAGCAGTACTTC

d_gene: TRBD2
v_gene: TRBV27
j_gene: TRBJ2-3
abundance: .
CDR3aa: CASSLFAGGLTDTQYF
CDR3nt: TGTGCCAGCAGTTTATTTGCGGGAGGGCTAACAGATACGCAGTATTTT

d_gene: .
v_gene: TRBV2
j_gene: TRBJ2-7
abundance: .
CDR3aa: CASSRQVNYEQYF
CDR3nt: TGTGCCAGCAGTCGACAGGTGAACTACGAGCAGTACTTC

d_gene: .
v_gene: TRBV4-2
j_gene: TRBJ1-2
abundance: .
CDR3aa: CASRPGGNYGYTF
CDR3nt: TGTGCCAGCAGACCGGGGGGGAACTATGGCTACACCTTC

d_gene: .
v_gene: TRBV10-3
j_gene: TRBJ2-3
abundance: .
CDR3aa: CAISAPSTDTQYF
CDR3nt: TGTGCCATCTCTGCCCCCAGCACAGATACGCAGTATTTT

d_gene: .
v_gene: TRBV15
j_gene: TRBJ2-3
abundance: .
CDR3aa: CATSNRALIQTDTQYF
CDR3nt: TGTGCCACCAGCAATAGGGCCCTGATACAGACAGATACGCAGTATTTT

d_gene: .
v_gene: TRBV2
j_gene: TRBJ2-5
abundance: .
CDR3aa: CASSVVLGEAQYF
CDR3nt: TGTGCCAGCAGTGTAGTACTGGGGGAGGCCCAGTACTTC

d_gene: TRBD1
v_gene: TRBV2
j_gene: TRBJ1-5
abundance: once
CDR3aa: CASRETGYNQPQHF
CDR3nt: TGTGCCAGCAGGGAGACAGGGTACAATCAGCCCCAGCATTTT

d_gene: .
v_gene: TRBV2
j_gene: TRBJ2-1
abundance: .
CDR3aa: CASRGTGSYNEQFF
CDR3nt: TGTGCCAGCAGGGGCACGGGTTCCTACAATGAGCAGTTCTTC

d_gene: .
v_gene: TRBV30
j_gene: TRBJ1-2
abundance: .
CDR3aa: CAWTSVSYGYTF
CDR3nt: TGTGCCTGGACCTCTGTAAGCTATGGCTACACCTTC

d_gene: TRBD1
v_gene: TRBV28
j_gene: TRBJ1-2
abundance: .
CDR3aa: CASSSPEGQGYGYTF
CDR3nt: TGTGCCAGCAGTTCCCCGGAGGGACAGGGCTATGGCTACACCTTC

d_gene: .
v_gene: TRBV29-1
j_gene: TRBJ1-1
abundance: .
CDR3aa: CSVYRAGDTEAFF
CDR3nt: TGCAGCGTTTACAGGGCGGGGGACACTGAAGCTTTCTTT

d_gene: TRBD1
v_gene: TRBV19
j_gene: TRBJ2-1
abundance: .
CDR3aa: CASAGDRGNEQFF
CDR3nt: TGTGCCAGTGCGGGAGACAGGGGGAATGAGCAGTTCTTC

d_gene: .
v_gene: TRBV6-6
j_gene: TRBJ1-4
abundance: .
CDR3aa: CASSPRGIVEKLFF
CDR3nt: TGTGCCAGCAGTCCCCGGGGGATAGTAGAAAAACTGTTTTTT

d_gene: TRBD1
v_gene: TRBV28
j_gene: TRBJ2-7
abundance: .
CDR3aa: CASSVPPGQGASKAAF
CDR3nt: TGTGCCAGCAGTGTACCTCCGGGACAGGGAGCGTCAAAAGCGGCCTTC

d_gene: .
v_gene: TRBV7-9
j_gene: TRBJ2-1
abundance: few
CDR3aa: CASSLGTPLDEQFF
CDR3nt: TGTGCCAGCAGCTTAGGGACTCCTCTTGATGAGCAGTTCTTC

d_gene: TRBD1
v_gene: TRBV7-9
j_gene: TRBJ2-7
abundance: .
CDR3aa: CASSPPGQLTEQYF
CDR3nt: TGTGCCAGCAGCCCCCCGGGACAGTTGACCGAGCAGTACTTC

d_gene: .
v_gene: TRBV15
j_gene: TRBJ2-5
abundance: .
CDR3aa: CATSRGAETQYF
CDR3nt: TGTGCCACCAGCAGGGGAGCCGAGACCCAGTACTTC